These T cell receptor beta chains were read from a single sample in a study of CD8 T cells in ankylosing spondylitis. TCRdb called the 5' RACE reads again in MiXCR, with one record for every CDR3 protein. The data show over 150,000 distinct CDR3 sequences, roughly 18% seen once. The sample taken for sequencing was blood, either unsorted or a sorted T cell fraction (not recorded which). Receptors originate from a male donor aged 10 to 35 with ankylosing spondylitis or in good health (not recorded which). Each CDR3 is given with its conserved first and last residue. Fields, in order: V gene, J gene, D gene, clone size, CDR3 DNA, CDR3 protein. The D gene is left open where the match is weak. Some rows have no size entry. The others give once, few or many, or a class for an expanded clone.

v_call: TRBV9; j_call: TRBJ2-7; d_call: TRBD1; clone_size: many; cdr3_nt: TGTGCCAGCAGCGCGTACGGGACAGGGACCTACGAGCAGTACTTC; cdr3_aa: CASSAYGTGTYEQYF
v_call: TRBV28; j_call: TRBJ2-3; d_call: -; clone_size: many; cdr3_nt: TGTGCCAGCAGCCACGGTGGCGGTACGCAGTATTTT; cdr3_aa: CASSHGGGTQYF
v_call: TRBV7-2; j_call: TRBJ2-7; d_call: -; clone_size: many; cdr3_nt: TGTGCCAGCAGCTCGACAGGATTCTCCTACGAGCAGTACTTC; cdr3_aa: CASSSTGFSYEQYF
v_call: TRBV12-3/TRBV12-4; j_call: TRBJ2-1; d_call: TRBD2; clone_size: many; cdr3_nt: TGTGCCAGCAGTTTTCCGGGACTAGCGGGAGACGAGCAGTTCTTC; cdr3_aa: CASSFPGLAGDEQFF
v_call: TRBV7-2; j_call: TRBJ2-1; d_call: -; clone_size: many; cdr3_nt: TGTGCCAGCAGCTTTGGACGGGACAATGAGCAGTTCTTC; cdr3_aa: CASSFGRDNEQFF
v_call: TRBV9; j_call: TRBJ2-7; d_call: -; clone_size: many; cdr3_nt: TGTGCCAGCAGCCCCGAGGCAGGGGACGAGCAGTACTTC; cdr3_aa: CASSPEAGDEQYF
v_call: TRBV6-6; j_call: TRBJ1-1; d_call: -; clone_size: -; cdr3_nt: TGTGCCAGCAGTCCGACAGGCGCGATGAACACTGAAGCTTTCTTT; cdr3_aa: CASSPTGAMNTEAFF
v_call: TRBV29-1; j_call: TRBJ2-3; d_call: TRBD1; clone_size: many; cdr3_nt: TGCAGCGTTGTCGGGACAGCTCGCGGAGATACGCAGTATTTT; cdr3_aa: CSVVGTARGDTQYF
v_call: TRBV12-3/TRBV12-4; j_call: TRBJ2-1; d_call: -; clone_size: many; cdr3_nt: TGTGCCAGCAGTTTTCAAGGTTCCTACTCCTACAATGAGCAGTTCTTC; cdr3_aa: CASSFQGSYSYNEQFF
v_call: TRBV15; j_call: TRBJ1-5; d_call: -; clone_size: many; cdr3_nt: TGTGCCACCAGCAGAGACCATCAGCCCCAGCATTTT; cdr3_aa: CATSRDHQPQHF
v_call: TRBV11-2; j_call: TRBJ1-1; d_call: -; clone_size: many; cdr3_nt: TGTGCCAGCAGCTTAGGGCCTCGGGTAGGGATGACTGAAGCTTTCTTT; cdr3_aa: CASSLGPRVGMTEAFF
v_call: TRBV7-6; j_call: TRBJ2-1; d_call: -; clone_size: few; cdr3_nt: TGTGCCAGCAGCGGCCCGGGACAAGGCTCCTACAATGAGCAGTTCTTC; cdr3_aa: CASSGPGQGSYNEQFF
v_call: TRBV18; j_call: TRBJ2-2; d_call: -; clone_size: -; cdr3_nt: TGTGCCAGCTCACCACTTGACTCCGGGGAGCTGTTTTTT; cdr3_aa: CASSPLDSGELFF
v_call: TRBV12-3/TRBV12-4; j_call: TRBJ2-5; d_call: -; clone_size: many; cdr3_nt: TGTGCCAGCAGTTTATCAGCGGCCCTGAGGGAGACCCAGTACTTC; cdr3_aa: CASSLSAALRETQYF
v_call: TRBV7-9; j_call: TRBJ2-7; d_call: -; clone_size: -; cdr3_nt: TGTGCCAGCAGTCAGGGCGCCTACGAGCAGTACTTC; cdr3_aa: CASSQGAYEQYF
v_call: TRBV5-4; j_call: TRBJ2-1; d_call: TRBD1; clone_size: once; cdr3_nt: TGTGCCAGCAGCCGACGGGACAGTGTGTTCAATGAGCAGTTCTTC; cdr3_aa: CASSRRDSVFNEQFF
v_call: TRBV6-2/TRBV6-3; j_call: TRBJ1-6; d_call: TRBD1; clone_size: many; cdr3_nt: TGTGCCAGCAGTTCTCTACGGGGACAGAAGAATTCACCCCTCCACTTT; cdr3_aa: CASSSLRGQKNSPLHF
v_call: TRBV6-5; j_call: TRBJ2-7; d_call: -; clone_size: -; cdr3_nt: TGTGCCAGCAAGATGGCTAGCCACCCCGTCGGGTACGAGCAGTACTTC; cdr3_aa: CASKMASHPVGYEQYF
v_call: TRBV2; j_call: TRBJ2-4; d_call: -; clone_size: many; cdr3_nt: TGTGCCAGCTTTATGGCCAGAAACATTCAGTACTTC; cdr3_aa: CASFMARNIQYF
v_call: TRBV5-6; j_call: TRBJ2-5; d_call: TRBD2; clone_size: -; cdr3_nt: TGTGCCAGCAGCTTGCGGTGGGAGGGCAGGAAGACCCAGTACTTC; cdr3_aa: CASSLRWEGRKTQYF
v_call: TRBV10-3; j_call: TRBJ2-3; d_call: TRBD2; clone_size: -; cdr3_nt: TGTGCCATCAGGTCACTAGCGGGTCGCACAGATACGCAGTATTTT; cdr3_aa: CAIRSLAGRTDTQYF
v_call: TRBV28; j_call: TRBJ1-2; d_call: TRBD1; clone_size: many; cdr3_nt: TGTGCCAGCAGTTCCCTATCTGTCAGGGGGAACTATGGCTACACCTTC; cdr3_aa: CASSSLSVRGNYGYTF